What follows is one T cell receptor beta chain and its context. Its binding antigen is unknown. No base quality information exists; no much larger clone differs at one position. The entry originates in a study of response to subunit inactivated influenza vaccine (dated by TCRdb to the late 2010s). Describing the broader study: Deep quantitative T cell receptor repertoire profiling was used in the study to track responses to a trivalent subunit inactivated influenza vaccine.

What the authors observed across the whole study: The authors suggested that each seasonal influenza vaccination may recruit only a limited number of new T cells.

The V end loses 6 bases and the J end loses 2 bases, and a stretch of 10 bases separates them. Including the terminal cysteine and phenylalanine, the CDR3 comprises 12 residues. The retained sequence is limited to the CDR3, 36 bases, with the frame set at the first base. As encoded in the germline V gene (reference sequence), CDR1 is DFQATT while CDR2 is SNEGSKA. Receptor libraries were prepared by RT-PCR. The reads were generated on an Illumina HiSeq 2500. Clones were called with MiXCR by TCRdb after fastp trimmed the public reads at Q25, and only in-frame beta chains were retained. Under each unique CDR3 protein, matching rows form one entry showing the most common genes and DNA. Across this sample there are about half a million distinct CDR3 sequences, with 7.6% seen only once. The ten largest clones represent roughly 13% of the sample.

The sequencing here drew on PBMCs from blood, taken around 25 months after vaccination. The chain links TRBV20-1 with TRBJ1-1; tentative D gene TRBD1, with 5 bases matching. The source of this sequence is a man in his fifties or sixties who received an inactivated influenza vaccine. Donor details come from another sample of the same person, matched by shared clones. CDR3 protein: CSALQGNTEAFF. In nucleotide form, the sequence is TGCAGTGCCCTCCAGGGCAACACTGAAGCTTTCTTT.